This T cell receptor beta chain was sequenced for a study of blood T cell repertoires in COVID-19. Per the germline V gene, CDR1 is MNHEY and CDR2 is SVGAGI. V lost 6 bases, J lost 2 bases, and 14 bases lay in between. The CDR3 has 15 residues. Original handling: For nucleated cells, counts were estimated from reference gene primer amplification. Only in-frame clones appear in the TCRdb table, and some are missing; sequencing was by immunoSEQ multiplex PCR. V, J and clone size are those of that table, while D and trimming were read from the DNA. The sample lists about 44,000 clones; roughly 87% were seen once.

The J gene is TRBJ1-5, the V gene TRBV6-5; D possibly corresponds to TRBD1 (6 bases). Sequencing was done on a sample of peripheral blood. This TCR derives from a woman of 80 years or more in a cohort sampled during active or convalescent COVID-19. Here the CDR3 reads CASSYTGNGNQPQHF. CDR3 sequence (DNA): TGTGCCAGCAGCTATACAGGGAACGGCAATCAGCCCCAGCATTTT.